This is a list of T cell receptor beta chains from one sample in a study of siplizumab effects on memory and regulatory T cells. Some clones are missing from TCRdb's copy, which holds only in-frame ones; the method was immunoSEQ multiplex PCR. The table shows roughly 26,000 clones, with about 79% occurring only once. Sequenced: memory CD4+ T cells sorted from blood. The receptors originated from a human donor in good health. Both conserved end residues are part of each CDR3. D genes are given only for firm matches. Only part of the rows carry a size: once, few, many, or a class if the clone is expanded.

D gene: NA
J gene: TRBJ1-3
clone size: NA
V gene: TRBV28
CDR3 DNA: TGTGCCAGCAGTCCTCCGTTGGGGGCCTTAAGAAACACCATATATTTT
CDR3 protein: CASSPPLGALRNTIYF

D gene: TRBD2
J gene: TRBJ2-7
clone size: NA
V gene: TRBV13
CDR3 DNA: TGTGCCAGCAGCTTAGTGGCGGGAGGGCCCGGGCCCACTCTCTACGAGCAGTACTTC
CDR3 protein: CASSLVAGGPGPTLYEQYF

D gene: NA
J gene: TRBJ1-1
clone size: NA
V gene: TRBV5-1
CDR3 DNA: TGCGCCAGCAGCTTGGACAGGCAGAACACTGAAGCTTTCTTT
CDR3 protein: CASSLDRQNTEAFF

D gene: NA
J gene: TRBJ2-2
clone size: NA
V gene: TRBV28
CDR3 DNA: TGTGCCAGCAGGCCAGAAGCGGCGCACTATAGGAACACCGGGGAGCTGTTTTTT
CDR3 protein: CASRPEAAHYRNTGELFF

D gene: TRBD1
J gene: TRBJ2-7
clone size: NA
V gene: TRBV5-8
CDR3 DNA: TGTGCCAGCAGCTTTCGACAGGGCTACGAGCAGTACTTC
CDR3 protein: CASSFRQGYEQYF

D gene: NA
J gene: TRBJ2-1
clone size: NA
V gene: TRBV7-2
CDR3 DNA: TGTGCCAGCAGCGTAAAGGTTAATGAGCAGTTCTTC
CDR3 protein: CASSVKVNEQFF

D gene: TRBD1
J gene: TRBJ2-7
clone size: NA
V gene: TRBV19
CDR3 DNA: TGTGCCAGTAGCGCCGGGACAGGGGGCTACGAGCAGTACTTC
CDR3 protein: CASSAGTGGYEQYF

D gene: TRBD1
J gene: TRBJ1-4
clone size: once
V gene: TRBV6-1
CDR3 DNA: TGTGCCAGCAGTGACCCGATTGGGACAGGAGGTGAAAAACTGTTTTTT
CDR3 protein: CASSDPIGTGGEKLFF

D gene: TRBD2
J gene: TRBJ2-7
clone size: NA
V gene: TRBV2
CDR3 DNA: TGTGCCAGCAGTGAGCGGGGGGTTTCCTACGAGCAGTACTTC
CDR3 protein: CASSERGVSYEQYF

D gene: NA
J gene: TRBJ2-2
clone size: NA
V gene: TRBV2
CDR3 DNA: TGTGCCAGCAGAACTGGACAGTTGCGGGAGCTGTTTTTT
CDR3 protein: CASRTGQLRELFF

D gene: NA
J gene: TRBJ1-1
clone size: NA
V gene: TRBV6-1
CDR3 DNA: TGTGCCAGCAGGAAGCGGGGGGACACTGAAGCTTTCTTT
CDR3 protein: CASRKRGDTEAFF

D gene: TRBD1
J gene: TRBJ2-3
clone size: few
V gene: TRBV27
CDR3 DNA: TGTGCCAGCCAATTACAGGGGGCTGGTCTGAATACGCAGTATTTT
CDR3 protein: CASQLQGAGLNTQYF

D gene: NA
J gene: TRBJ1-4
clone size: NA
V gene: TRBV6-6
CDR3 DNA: TGTGCCAGCAGAGCAGGGGCAACTAATGAAAAACTGTTTTTT
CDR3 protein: CASRAGATNEKLFF

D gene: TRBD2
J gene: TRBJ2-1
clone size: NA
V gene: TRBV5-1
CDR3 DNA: TGCGCCAGCAGCTTGGGAGGGACTAGCCCTTCAAGAAACAATGAGCAGTTCTTC
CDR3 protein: CASSLGGTSPSRNNEQFF

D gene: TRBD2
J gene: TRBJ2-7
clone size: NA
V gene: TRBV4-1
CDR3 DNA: TGCGCCAGCAGCCAACTCGGACTAGCGGGCATCTACGAGCAGTACTTC
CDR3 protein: CASSQLGLAGIYEQYF

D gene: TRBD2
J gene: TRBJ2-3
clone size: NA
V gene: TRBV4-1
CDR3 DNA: TGCGCCAGCAGCCAAGATTCTAGCGGGTCTGTAGATACGCAGTATTTT
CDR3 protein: CASSQDSSGSVDTQYF

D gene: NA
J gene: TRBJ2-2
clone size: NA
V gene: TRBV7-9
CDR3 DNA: TGTGCCAGCAGGGGAGAGACAGGAACTAACACCGGGGAGCTGTTTTTT
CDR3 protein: CASRGETGTNTGELFF

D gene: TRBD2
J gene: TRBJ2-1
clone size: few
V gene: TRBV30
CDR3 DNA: TGTGCCTTCACGGTGGGAGGGCCGGGGAATGGACAGTTCTTC
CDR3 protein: CAFTVGGPGNGQFF

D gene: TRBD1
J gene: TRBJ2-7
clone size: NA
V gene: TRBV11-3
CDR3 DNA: TGTGCCAGCAGCTTCCAAAGCAACAGGGGCTACGAGCAGTACTTC
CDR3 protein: CASSFQSNRGYEQYF

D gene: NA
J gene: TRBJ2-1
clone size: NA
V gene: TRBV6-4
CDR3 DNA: TGTGCCAGCAGTGACCCCGGGACGGATCTCTCTCATGAGCAGTTCTTC
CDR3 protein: CASSDPGTDLSHEQFF

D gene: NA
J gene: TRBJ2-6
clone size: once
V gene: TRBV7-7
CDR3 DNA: TGTGCTAGCAGCTCGGCGGCAGGGGTCTCTGGGGCCAACGTCCTGACTTTC
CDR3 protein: CASSSAAGVSGANVLTF

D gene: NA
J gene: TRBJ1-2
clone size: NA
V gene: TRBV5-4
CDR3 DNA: TGTGCCAGCAGCTTAAAGCTCCGAGGAGGTCTTAACTATGGCTACACCTTC
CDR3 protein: CASSLKLRGGLNYGYTF

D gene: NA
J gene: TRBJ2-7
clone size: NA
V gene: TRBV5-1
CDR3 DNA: TGCGCCAGCAGCATGACAGGTAGAGAGCAGTACTTC
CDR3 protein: CASSMTGREQYF

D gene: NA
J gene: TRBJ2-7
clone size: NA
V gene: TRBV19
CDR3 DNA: TGTGCCAGTAGTCAGAGCCGTGGAGAGCAGTACTTC
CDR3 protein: CASSQSRGEQYF

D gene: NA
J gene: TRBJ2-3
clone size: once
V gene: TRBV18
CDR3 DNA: TGTGCCAGCTCACCACCGAGCGGGCCAGATACGCAGTATTTT
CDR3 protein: CASSPPSGPDTQYF

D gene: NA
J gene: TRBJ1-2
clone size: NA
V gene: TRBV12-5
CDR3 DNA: TGTGCTAGTGGTTTGGTACCCGGGGGGGATGGCTACACCTTC
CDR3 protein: CASGLVPGGDGYTF

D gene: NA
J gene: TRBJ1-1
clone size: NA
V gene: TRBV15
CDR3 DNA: TGTGCCACCAGCAGCCGATGGAGGGGTCCTAACACTGAAGCTTTCTTT
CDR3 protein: CATSSRWRGPNTEAFF

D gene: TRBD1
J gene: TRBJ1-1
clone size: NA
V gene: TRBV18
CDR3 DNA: TGTGCCAGCTCACCACGTGGGACAGGGAACATGAACACTGAAGCTTTCTTT
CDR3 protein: CASSPRGTGNMNTEAFF

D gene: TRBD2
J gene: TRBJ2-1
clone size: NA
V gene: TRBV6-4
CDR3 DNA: TGTGCCAGCAGTGACTCAGGGCTAGCGGCCAATGAGCAGTTCTTC
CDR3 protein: CASSDSGLAANEQFF

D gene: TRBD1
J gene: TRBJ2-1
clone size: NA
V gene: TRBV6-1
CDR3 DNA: TGTGCCAGCAGGGACGACAGGGGGGGTGGGCATGAGCAGTTCTTC
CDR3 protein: CASRDDRGGGHEQFF

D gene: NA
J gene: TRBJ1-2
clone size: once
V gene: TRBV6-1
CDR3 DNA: TGTGCCAGCATGGGAGATCGCATCAGCGGCTATGGCTACACCTTC
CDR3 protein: CASMGDRISGYGYTF

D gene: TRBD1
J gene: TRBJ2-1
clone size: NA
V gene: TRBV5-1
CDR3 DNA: TGCGCCAGCAGCCTCCGGGCAGGGGGCAATGTTGAGCAGTTCTTC
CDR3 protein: CASSLRAGGNVEQFF

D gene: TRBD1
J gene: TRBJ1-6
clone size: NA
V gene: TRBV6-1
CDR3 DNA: TGTGCCAGCAGTGAAACAGGGGCAAGAAATTCACCCCTCCACTTT
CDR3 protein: CASSETGARNSPLHF

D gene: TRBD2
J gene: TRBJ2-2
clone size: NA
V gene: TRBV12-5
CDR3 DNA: TGTGCTAGTGGTTTGGCCCCCCGGACTAGCGGGACTACGAACACCGGGGAGCTGTTTTTT
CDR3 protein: CASGLAPRTSGTTNTGELFF

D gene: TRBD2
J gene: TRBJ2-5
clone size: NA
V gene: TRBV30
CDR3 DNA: TGTGCCTGGAGTGGGGGACTAGCCGCGCAAGAGACCCAGTACTTC
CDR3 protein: CAWSGGLAAQETQYF

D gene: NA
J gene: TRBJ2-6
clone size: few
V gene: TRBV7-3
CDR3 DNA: TGTGCCAGCAGCTTAACGGGAGCCTCTGGGGCCAACGTCCTGACTTTC
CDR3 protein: CASSLTGASGANVLTF

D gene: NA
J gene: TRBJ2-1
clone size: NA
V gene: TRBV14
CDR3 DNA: TGTGCCAGCAGCCATTATCAGGTGTACAATGAGCAGTTCTTC
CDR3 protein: CASSHYQVYNEQFF

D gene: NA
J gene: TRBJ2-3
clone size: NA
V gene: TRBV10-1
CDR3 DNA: TGCGCCAGCAGTGAGAGCGGATTCACAGATACGCAGTATTTT
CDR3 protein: CASSESGFTDTQYF

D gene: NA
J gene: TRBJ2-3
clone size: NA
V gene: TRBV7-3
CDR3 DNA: TGTGCCAGCAGCCCGCTGAATGGCGGCACAGATACGCAGTATTTT
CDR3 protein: CASSPLNGGTDTQYF

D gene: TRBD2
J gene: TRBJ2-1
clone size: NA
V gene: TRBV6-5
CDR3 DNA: TGTGCCAGCAGTCCTACTAGCGGGAGGAGCAATGAGCAGTTCTTC
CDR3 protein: CASSPTSGRSNEQFF

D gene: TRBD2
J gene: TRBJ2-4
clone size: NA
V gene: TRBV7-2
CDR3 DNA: TGTGCCAGCAGCCCCAGCGGGACCCTCTATGCCAAAAACATTCAGTACTTC
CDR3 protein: CASSPSGTLYAKNIQYF

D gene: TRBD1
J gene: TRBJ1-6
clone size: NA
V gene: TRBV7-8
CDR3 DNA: TGTGCCAGCAGCTGGGACAGGGGAAATTCACCCCTCCACTTT
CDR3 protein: CASSWDRGNSPLHF

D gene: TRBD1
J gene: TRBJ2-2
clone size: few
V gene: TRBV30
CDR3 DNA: TGTGCCTGGGTGCACCCATCAGGGGGCGGGATAACCGGGGAGCTGTTTTTT
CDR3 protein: CAWVHPSGGGITGELFF

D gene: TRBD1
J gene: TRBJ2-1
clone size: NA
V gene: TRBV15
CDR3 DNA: TGTGCCACCAGCAGAGACGGACAGGGCTATGAGCAGTTCTTC
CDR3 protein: CATSRDGQGYEQFF

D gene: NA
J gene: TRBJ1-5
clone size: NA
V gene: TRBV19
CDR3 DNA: TGTGCCAGTAGTGCCATACAAGGGGACAAATCGCGGCCCCAGCATTTT
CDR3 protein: CASSAIQGDKSRPQHF

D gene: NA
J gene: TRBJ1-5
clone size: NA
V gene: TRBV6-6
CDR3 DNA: TGTGCCAGCAGTTATTTCTCCGGGACTGGAGGTCAGCCCCAGCATTTT
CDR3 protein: CASSYFSGTGGQPQHF

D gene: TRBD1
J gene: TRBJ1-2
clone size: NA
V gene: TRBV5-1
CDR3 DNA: TGCGCCAGCAGCTCAGGGACAGGGGTTAACTATGGCTACACCTTC
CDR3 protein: CASSSGTGVNYGYTF

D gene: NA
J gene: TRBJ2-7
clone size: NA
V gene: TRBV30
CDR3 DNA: TGTGCCTGGAGTAAGTCCCTCGAGCAGTACTTC
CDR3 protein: CAWSKSLEQYF

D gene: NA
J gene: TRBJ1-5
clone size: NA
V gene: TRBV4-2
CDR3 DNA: TGTGCCAGCAGCCAAGACCGGGGCTTCAATCAGCCCCAGCATTTT
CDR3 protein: CASSQDRGFNQPQHF

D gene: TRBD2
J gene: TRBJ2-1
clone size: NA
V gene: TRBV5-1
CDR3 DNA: TGCGCCAGCAGCTTGGCCAAGCGGGAGGGCGATGAGCAGTTCTTC
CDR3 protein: CASSLAKREGDEQFF

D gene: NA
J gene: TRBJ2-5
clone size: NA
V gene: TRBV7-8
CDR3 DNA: TGTGCCAGCAGCTTAGAAGTCTCGGGGTTCCAAGAGACCCAGTACTTC
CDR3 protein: CASSLEVSGFQETQYF

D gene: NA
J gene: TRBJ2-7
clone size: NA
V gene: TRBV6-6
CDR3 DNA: TGTGCCAGCACCCACGGGACACAGAGCTCCTACGAGCAGTACTTC
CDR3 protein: CASTHGTQSSYEQYF

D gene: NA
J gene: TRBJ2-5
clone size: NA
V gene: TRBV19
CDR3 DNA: TGTGCCAGTAGTATAGAGGCCGGCAGGAGTGGGACCCAGTACTTC
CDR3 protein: CASSIEAGRSGTQYF

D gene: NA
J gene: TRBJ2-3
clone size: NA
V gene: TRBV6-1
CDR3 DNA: TGTGCCAGCGGATTAGGGCCCGGGGATACGCAGTATTTT
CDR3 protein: CASGLGPGDTQYF

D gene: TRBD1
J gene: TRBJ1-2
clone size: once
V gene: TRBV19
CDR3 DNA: TGTGCCAGTAGTCAGACGGACAGGGCGAATGGCTACACCTTC
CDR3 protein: CASSQTDRANGYTF

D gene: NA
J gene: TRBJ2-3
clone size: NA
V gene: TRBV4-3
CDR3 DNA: TGCGCCAGCAGCCGGACAGCCCGGGGCACAGATACGCAGTATTTT
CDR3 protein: CASSRTARGTDTQYF

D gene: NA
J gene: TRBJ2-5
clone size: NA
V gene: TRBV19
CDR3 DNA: TGTGCCAGTAACCGGGACGGGAACCAAGAGACCCAGTACTTC
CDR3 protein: CASNRDGNQETQYF